The following is a T cell receptor beta chain sequence with its context. What it binds is not known. The sample belongs to a study of cytomegalovirus exposure and HLA in healthy donors. The study, taken as a whole, reports: It is likely that the observed cluster of highly shared sequence variants was a sequencing artifact. Across HLA loci, a later analysis found differing TCR association rates, with DRB1 most and HLA-C fewest.

Primers for the PCR totalled 60 Vbeta and 13 Jbeta. The method was immunoSEQ multiplex PCR; TCRdb's version includes in-frame clones alone and lacks a portion of them. The sample gives tens of thousands of clones, about 70% of which show up once; about 4.2% is in the top ten. This receptor was identified in a woman aged 45-65 years in good health and CMV-seronegative. The sequencing input was PBMCs.

CDR3 amino acids: CAISEPKKQGSTEAFF. The CDR3 DNA sequence: TGTGCCATCAGTGAGCCCAAAAAACAGGGGAGCACTGAAGCTTTCTTT. The rearrangement uses TRBV10-3 and TRBJ1-1, with 7 bases lining up with TRBD1. The germline V gene has CDR1 ENHRY and CDR2 SYGVKD. The J segment lost 4 bases and the V segment lost 2 bases, leaving 10 bases of the junction unmatched. The CDR3 runs to 16 residues.